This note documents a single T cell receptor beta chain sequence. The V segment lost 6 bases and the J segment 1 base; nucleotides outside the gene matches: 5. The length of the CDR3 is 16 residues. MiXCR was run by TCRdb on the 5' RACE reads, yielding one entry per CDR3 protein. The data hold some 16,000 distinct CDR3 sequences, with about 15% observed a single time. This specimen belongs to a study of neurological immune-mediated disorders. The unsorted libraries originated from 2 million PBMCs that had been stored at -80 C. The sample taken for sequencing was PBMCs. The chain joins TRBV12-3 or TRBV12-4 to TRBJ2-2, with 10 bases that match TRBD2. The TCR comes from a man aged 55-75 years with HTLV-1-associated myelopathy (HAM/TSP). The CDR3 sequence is CASSRRLAGNTGELFF. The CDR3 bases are TGTGCCAGCAGCCGCCGACTAGCGGGGAACACCGGGGAGCTGTTTTTT.